The 12 T cell receptor beta chains given below trace back to one sample, sequenced in a study of T-cell memory formation after mild COVID-19. One entry per CDR3 protein, called by TCRdb with MiXCR from the 5' RACE reads. The data contain 350,000 or so distinct CDR3 sequences, around 20% of them seen just once; the ten biggest clones take up around 13%. The source material was PBMCs or a T cell subset sorted from them (not recorded which). These receptors all stem from an adult woman who had mild COVID-19 (a few samples of this study predate the infection). Cell type and time point are not known.

The chain carries TRBV4-2 and TRBJ2-3; 10 bases line up with TRBD2. Unmatched junction bases numbered 11, after V lost 4 bases and J lost 1 base. CDR1 LGHNA and CDR2 YNFKEQ come from the germline V gene. There are 18 residues in the CDR3. CDR3 sequence reads: CASSPLSGSGRGTDTQYF. The CDR3 coding sequence is TGTGCCAGCAGCCCCCTTTCGGGCAGCGGGAGGGGCACAGATACGCAGTATTTT.

This clonotype appeared a few times. This chain links TRBV24-1 with TRBJ2-3; D is unclear. The CDR3 is 13 amino acids. Germline V gives CDR1 KGHDR, CDR2 SFDVKD. V dropped 1 base and J dropped 2 bases, with 3 bases sitting between them. CDR3 nucleotide sequence: TGTGCCACCAGTGATTTTACCACAGATACGCAGTATTTT. Protein: CATSDFTTDTQYF.

Concerning this clonotype itself: The germline gene is not matched at one end of the junction; a read error may be the cause. V gene TRBV18 combines with J gene TRBJ1-1; D remains ambiguous. This CDR3 spans 15 amino acids. Germline-derived CDR1 and CDR2 are KGHSH and LQKENI. CDR3 nucleotides: TGTGCAAGCTCACCACCGTCCAGGCCCAACTTTGAAGCTTTCTTT. Translated: CASSPPSRPNFEAFF.

Only one count was recorded for this clonotype. The rearrangement uses TRBV12-3 or TRBV12-4 and TRBJ1-5, with TRBD1 as a possible D gene (5 bases). The germline V and J ends were trimmed by 2 bases and 3 bases, with 8 bases remaining between them. The CDR3 runs 14 residues. The CDR3 protein is CASSLPGFNQPQHF. The DNA for the CDR3 is TGTGCCAGCAGTTTACCAGGGTTCAATCAGCCCCAGCATTTT.

This clonotype was counted a few times. The chain joins TRBV20-1 to TRBJ2-7, with 9 positions matching TRBD1. The CDR3 has 15 residues. The germline V gene encodes CDR1 DFQATT and CDR2 SNEGSKA (reference sequence). Losses at the gene ends were 1 base for V and 5 bases for J; bases not matched to a gene: 9. CDR3 sequence reads: CSARVQGALRDEQYF. In DNA, the CDR3 is TGCAGTGCTAGAGTACAGGGGGCGCTTAGAGACGAGCAGTACTTC.

The V and J genes are TRBV6-2 or TRBV6-3 and TRBJ2-7, with TRBD2 as a possible D gene (6 bases). The ends were cut back, 0 bases at V and 7 bases at J, with 16 bases in the middle. The CDR3 has 15 residues. The germline CDR1 and CDR2 sequences are MNHEY and SVGEGT. The CDR3 DNA follows: TGTGCCAGCAGTTACTCGGGGGGTCCGCTACGGGAGCAGTACTTC. It encodes CASSYSGGPLREQYF.

This clonotype was picked up a small number of times. The V and J genes are TRBV12-3 or TRBV12-4 and TRBJ2-1, with 13 bases matching TRBD2. V lost 6 bases and J lost 9; bases outside the gene matches: 8. This CDR3 contains 15 residues. As DNA, the CDR3 is TGTGCCAGCAGCCGTACTAGCGGGGGGGCAGGTGAGCAGTTCTTC. Translated, it gives CASSRTSGGAGEQFF.

The chain employs TRBV20-1 and TRBJ2-5, with no clear D. The CDR3 extends over 15 amino acids. Trimming removed 0 bases at V and 5 bases at J, with 16 bases between. Per the germline V gene, CDR1 is DFQATT and CDR2 is SNEGSKA (reference sequence). CDR3 in amino acids: CSAREARVIGETQYF. CDR3 sequence (DNA): TGCAGTGCTAGAGAGGCCCGAGTGATTGGGGAGACCCAGTACTTC.

This clonotype occurred a few times. This chain connects TRBV5-1 to TRBJ2-5; 7 bases line up with TRBD2. The CDR3 is made up of 14 amino acids. The germline V gene encodes CDR1 SGHRS and CDR2 YFSETQ. The V gene end was trimmed by 1 base and the J gene end by 5 bases; junction bases not matched to a gene: 5. CDR3 sequence (DNA): TGCGCCAGCAGCTTGAATGCGGGAGTGGAGACCCAGTACTTC. Protein sequence: CASSLNAGVETQYF. Filled out from reference TRBV5-1 and TRBJ2-5, the complete variable domain reads KAGVTQTPRYLIKTRGQQVTLSCSPISGHRSVSWYQQTPGQGLQFLFEYFSETQRNKGNFPGRFSGRQFSNSRSEMNVSTLELGDSALYLCASSLNAGVETQYFGPGTRLLVL.

This sequence joins TRBV10-3 and TRBJ1-1; 8 bases match TRBD1. Trimming cost V 4 bases and J 0 bases; bases outside gene matches: 1. Germline lookup yields CDR1 ENHRY and CDR2 SYGVKD. The CDR3 totals 14 residues. CDR3 protein: CAISGGQVNTEAFF. Written as DNA, the CDR3 is TGTGCCATCAGTGGGGGACAGGTGAACACTGAAGCTTTCTTT.

This clonotype was seen more than once but under ten times. The chain links TRBV6-6 to TRBJ2-3; D ambiguous. Germline CDR1 MNHNY, CDR2 SVGAGI (reference sequence). The V end was cut by 0 bases, the J end by 14 bases, with 12 bases between. The CDR3 spans 12 residues. For the CDR3, the DNA is TGTGCCAGCAGTTACTCGGCTCAGCAACGGTATTTT. This codes for CASSYSAQQRYF.

This clonotype was counted a few times. The chain combines TRBV4-1 with TRBJ1-5, with a weak D call TRBD1 (6 bases). The ends were cut back, 0 bases at V and 2 bases at J, with 14 bases in the middle. Germline CDR1 and CDR2: MGHRA and YSYEKL. The CDR3 has 17 residues. CDR3 nucleotides: TGCGCCAGCAGCCAAGAAAGCAGGGGACGGGGCAATCAGCCCCAGCATTTT. This translates into CASSQESRGRGNQPQHF.